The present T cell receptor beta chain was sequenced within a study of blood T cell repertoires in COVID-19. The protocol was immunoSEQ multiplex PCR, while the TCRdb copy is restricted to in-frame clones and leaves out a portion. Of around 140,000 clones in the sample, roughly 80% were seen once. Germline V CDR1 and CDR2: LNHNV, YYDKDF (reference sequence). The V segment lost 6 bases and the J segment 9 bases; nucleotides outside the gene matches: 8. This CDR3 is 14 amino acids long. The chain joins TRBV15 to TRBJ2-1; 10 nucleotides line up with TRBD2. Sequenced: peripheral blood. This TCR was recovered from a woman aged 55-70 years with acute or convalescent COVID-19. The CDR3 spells CATRAAGGPREQFF. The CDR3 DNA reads TGTGCCACCAGGGCAGCGGGAGGGCCCCGTGAGCAGTTCTTC.